Listed below are T cell receptor beta chains from one sample, sequenced in a study of CD8 T cells in ankylosing spondylitis. TCRdb itself ran the 5' RACE reads through MiXCR, one entry per CDR3 protein. Among under 850,000 distinct CDR3 sequences listed, roughly 19% were seen once. The sequenced material came from blood, either unsorted or a sorted T cell fraction (not recorded which). These receptors were obtained from a male donor with ankylosing spondylitis. The CDR3 runs from the conserved cysteine through the conserved F or W. D genes are given only for firm matches. The listing skips clone size in some rows; elsewhere it reads once, few, many or a size class.

d_call j_call v_call clone_size cdr3_aa
. TRBJ1-1 TRBV28 . CASSPLFVRANTEAFF
. TRBJ1-2 TRBV5-1 few CASSLGGREYGYTF
. TRBJ2-3 TRBV5-1 few CASSLSGDSVDTQYF
. TRBJ1-2 TRBV4-1 many CASSQAVLPLYGYTF
. TRBJ2-3 TRBV7-2 . CASREGSRVRDTQYF
. TRBJ2-6 TRBV27 few CASNLGYSSSGANVLTF
. TRBJ2-1 TRBV18 many CASSRAGRAGYNEQFF
. TRBJ2-1 TRBV20-1 few CSARAPAWRGPIEDEQFF
. TRBJ2-5 TRBV12-3/TRBV12-4 . CASSLEWDLETQYF
. TRBJ2-1 TRBV12-3/TRBV12-4 . CAIAIRLMNEQFF
. TRBJ1-5 TRBV15 . CATSRVGGNNQPQHF
. TRBJ1-1 TRBV7-2 many CASSLGLTEAFF
TRBD1 TRBJ2-7 TRBV5-1 few CASSLGGRGLYEQYF
TRBD1 TRBJ2-1 TRBV27 few CASSFRTGGRDEQFF
TRBD2 TRBJ2-2 TRBV12-3/TRBV12-4 . CASTASGGAVGELFF
. TRBJ2-7 TRBV5-1 . CASSLWGSHEQYF
TRBD2 TRBJ2-3 TRBV4-1 many CASSQDLVGTSGRKYADTQYF
TRBD2 TRBJ2-3 TRBV12-3/TRBV12-4 . CASSVAGGTDTQYF
. TRBJ1-3 TRBV20-1 . CSVLGPSGNTIYF
. TRBJ1-6 TRBV6-5 . CASSYSRIISDYNSPLHF
TRBD1 TRBJ1-1 TRBV12-3/TRBV12-4 . CASSKRDSLVGTEAFF
. TRBJ2-3 TRBV27 . CASSYTPPRGRKNTDTQYF
TRBD1 TRBJ1-2 TRBV28 . CASSWTGPYGYTF
TRBD1 TRBJ2-5 TRBV9 many CASTRTGGVETQYF
. TRBJ2-5 TRBV11-1 . CASSLAVDYQETQYF
TRBD1 TRBJ1-1 TRBV20-1 . CSARDRKYMNTEAFF
. TRBJ2-1 TRBV20-1 . CSADLGSAAYNEQFF
. TRBJ1-1 TRBV20-1 few CSARDARAGTEAFF
. TRBJ2-7 TRBV12-3/TRBV12-4 . CASSRYLAEQYF
. TRBJ2-7 TRBV27 . CASSYRRSYEQYF
. TRBJ1-1 TRBV24-1 few CATSDLHTRGAGHTEAFF
. TRBJ1-5 TRBV24-1 . CATSDLTAGGIRSGPQHF
. TRBJ2-2 TRBV12-3/TRBV12-4 few CASSPSFGELFF
TRBD1 TRBJ1-5 TRBV4-1 . CASSPGTGNYQPQHF
. TRBJ1-1 TRBV5-6 few CASSPPGSKNTEAFF
TRBD2 TRBJ2-5 TRBV5-1 . CASSAGGPSETQYF
. TRBJ1-4 TRBV12-3/TRBV12-4 . CASSLPLGGEKLFF
TRBD1 TRBJ2-3 TRBV30 . CAWSTRTGNTDTQYF
TRBD1 TRBJ2-7 TRBV18 . CASSPSTGNYEQYF
. TRBJ1-1 TRBV12-3/TRBV12-4 many CASSRMSAVNTEAFF
. TRBJ2-5 TRBV7-9 . CASSLTQGETQYF
. TRBJ2-3 TRBV5-6 . CASSKGFAPTDTQYF
TRBD2 TRBJ2-1 TRBV27 few CASSFTGGLYNEQFF